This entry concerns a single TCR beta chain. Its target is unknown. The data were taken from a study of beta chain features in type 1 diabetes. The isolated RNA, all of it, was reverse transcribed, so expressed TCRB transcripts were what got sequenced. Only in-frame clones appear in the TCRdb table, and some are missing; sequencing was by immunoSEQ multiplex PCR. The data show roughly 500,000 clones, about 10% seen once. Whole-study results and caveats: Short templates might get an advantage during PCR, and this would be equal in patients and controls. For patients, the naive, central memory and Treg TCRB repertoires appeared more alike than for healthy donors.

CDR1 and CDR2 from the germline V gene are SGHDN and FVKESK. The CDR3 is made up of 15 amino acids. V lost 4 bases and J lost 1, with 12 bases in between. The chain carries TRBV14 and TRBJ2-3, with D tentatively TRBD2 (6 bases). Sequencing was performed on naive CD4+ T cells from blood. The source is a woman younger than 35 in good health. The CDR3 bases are TGTGCCAGCAGCCCTAGACTAGGTGGCACAGATACGCAGTATTTT. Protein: CASSPRLGGTDTQYF.